Listed here are 5 T cell receptor beta chains from one sample, sequenced in a study of cytomegalovirus exposure and HLA in healthy donors. Vbeta (60) and Jbeta (13) primers were used in the PCR. Repertoires were generated with immunoSEQ multiplex PCR, while TCRdb's copy carries only in-frame clones and drops some. Of approximately 150,000 clones in the sample, almost 85% were seen once. Sequencing was carried out using PBMCs. These TCRs come from a girl aged 10 to 17 in good health and CMV-seropositive.

This clone came up once. The chain joins TRBV7-5 to TRBJ2-1; the table names TRBD2, a call not compared with the DNA. TRBV7-5 is reported as a pseudogene. CDR3 size: 15 residues. CDR3: CARSPIAGDYNEQFF. DNA for the CDR3: TGTGCCAGAAGCCCGATAGCGGGGGATTACAATGAGCAGTTCTTC.

J is TRBJ2-7 and V is TRBV10-1; D ambiguous. Trimming took 3 bases from V and 3 from J, leaving 12 bases between them. Germline CDR1 is WNHNN and CDR2 is SYGVQD (reference sequence). This CDR3 contains 14 residues. The CDR3 bases are TGCGCCAGCAGTGAAACAGTTCCTAACTACGAGCAGTACTTC. Protein: CASSETVPNYEQYF.

This rearrangement joins TRBV5-1 to TRBJ1-6; a weak D match, TRBD1 (5 bases). V was pared by 0 bases and J by 6 bases, with 10 bases between. The CDR3 consists of 15 residues. Germline CDR1 and CDR2: SGHRS and YFSETQ. CDR3 sequence: CASSLGREGNSPLHF. DNA of the CDR3: TGCGCCAGCAGCTTGGGCAGGGAAGGTAATTCACCCCTCCACTTT.

V and J are TRBV27 and TRBJ1-2, with 10 nucleotides matching TRBD1. The trim removed 6 bases at V and 1 base at J, leaving 8 bases unmatched. CDR3 length: 16 amino acids. From germline, CDR1 is MNHEY and CDR2 SMNVEV (reference sequence). The CDR3 here is CASRTDRGVSNYGYTF. The DNA of the CDR3 is TGTGCCAGCAGAACGGACAGGGGGGTTAGTAACTATGGCTACACCTTC.

This clone was picked up many times. V and J are TRBV18 and TRBJ2-2; D may be TRBD2 (5 bases). V lost 4 bases and J 4 bases, leaving 19 bases between the germline ends. The CDR3 consists of 17 residues. Germline V lookup: CDR1 KGHSH, CDR2 LQKENI. CDR3 in amino acids: CASSRTGISDFTGELFF. CDR3 nucleotides: TGTGCCAGCTCACGAACCGGGATAAGCGACTTCACCGGGGAGCTGTTTTTT.